This TCR beta chain appears in the sequencing data of a study of T cells in Graves' hyperthyroidism and ophthalmopathy. General study findings and limits: Also found in blood were most expanded thyroid clonotypes above 0.001.

This clonotype was detected many times. The antigen remains undetermined. Authors of the study amplified TCR beta CDR3 regions from RNA transcripts. Using the HTBI primer set, a first-round RT-PCR was run on the TCR CDR3. TCRdb re-derived calls from the multiplex PCR reads in MiXCR, one entry per CDR3 protein. This sample carries some 770,000 distinct CDR3 sequences, roughly 15% of them seen once, and the ten largest clones take around 7.7%. V gave up 3 bases and J gave up 6 bases, with 11 bases separating them. CDR3 length equals 13 residues. Germline-derived CDR1 and CDR2 are SGHNT and YENEEA. The V gene is TRBV11-3, the J gene TRBJ1-1, with a possible D match to TRBD1 (5 bases). The sequence derives from a man between 18 and 29 years old with Graves' hyperthyroidism. The sample comprised blood. CDR3 sequence reads: CASSLGSRAEAFF. As DNA, the CDR3 is TGTGCCAGCAGCTTGGGGTCCAGGGCTGAAGCTTTCTTT.